A selection of T cell receptor beta chains follows, all from one sample in a study of blood T cell repertoires in COVID-19. TCRdb keeps only in-frame clones here, not all; method: immunoSEQ multiplex PCR. Here the sample spans 300,000 to 450,000 clones, 87% being singletons. Sample: peripheral blood. The receptor set was obtained from a woman aged 60-75 years with COVID-19, enrolled during active disease. Each CDR3 is given with its conserved first and last residue.

j_call,v_call,cdr3_aa
TRBJ2-5,TRBV9,CASSFGLAGSETQYF
TRBJ1-6,TRBV19,CASSIEGRRENSPLHF
TRBJ1-5,TRBV4-2,CASSQGGTGGRQPQHF
TRBJ1-1,TRBV7-2,CASSSLGQGEAFF
TRBJ1-1,TRBV20-1,CSAADSNEAFF
TRBJ1-2,TRBV7-9,CASSLGQANYGYTF
TRBJ1-2,TRBV6-4,CASSDSRRGSNYGYTF
TRBJ2-5,TRBV28,CASSGLYSGGTQETQYF
TRBJ2-2,TRBV5-1,CASSPAAGGGGELFF
TRBJ1-4,TRBV19,CASSTGQTNEKLFF
TRBJ2-3,TRBV5-4,CASLAGGTDTQYF
TRBJ1-5,TRBV4-1,CASSQERDQPQHF
TRBJ2-7,TRBV13,CASSLDSYEQYF
TRBJ2-5,TRBV2,CASSVGAETQYF
TRBJ2-5,TRBV5-1,CASSLGQGAETQYF
TRBJ2-1,TRBV10-3,CAIAGGMDPSYNEQFF
TRBJ1-3,TRBV7-3,CASSQEGYGNTIYF
TRBJ2-1,TRBV5-1,CASSLTGGVRNEQFF
TRBJ2-2,TRBV2,CASREPGQGHQPNTGELFF
TRBJ1-1,TRBV3-1/TRBV3-2,CASNDFLRRSTEAFF
TRBJ2-3,TRBV10-1,CASRKGQTSTDTQYF
TRBJ1-2,TRBV10-3,CAISIKTGNLFNYGYTF
TRBJ2-5,TRBV29-1,CSVNTWGTTRETQYF
TRBJ1-5,TRBV3-1/TRBV3-2,CASSQDQAGVNQPQHF
TRBJ1-6,TRBV6-1,CASSEQPWSSYNSPLHF
TRBJ2-6,TRBV18,CASSQPGFSGANVLTF
TRBJ1-1,TRBV11-2,CASSLVIQGGTEAFF
TRBJ1-4,TRBV6-1,CASSEIGQGNEKLFF
TRBJ2-3,TRBV9,CASSVDGGEVRTDTQYF
TRBJ2-1,TRBV7-3,CASSTPGLAGGKSSYNEQFF
TRBJ2-3,TRBV14,CASSQDGLATDTQYF
TRBJ2-1,TRBV6-5,CASSNRGSEQFF
TRBJ1-2,TRBV6-6,CASSPRGDGYTF
TRBJ2-2,TRBV9,CASSPQNRPLMAGELFF
TRBJ2-7,TRBV20-1,CSARDAHEQYF
TRBJ2-7,TRBV5-1,CASSFGQTSSYEQYF
TRBJ1-2,TRBV3-1/TRBV3-2,CASSHRDGYGYTF
TRBJ2-4,TRBV19,CASSPWVGEEKNIQYF
TRBJ2-7,TRBV5-1,CASSSGQGREQYF
TRBJ1-2,TRBV5-4,CASSPNPTGNYGYTF
TRBJ2-5,TRBV28,CASSFGGLQTQYF
TRBJ1-2,TRBV18,CASSPLMTAGWTNYGYTF
TRBJ2-2,TRBV7-8,CASSLRLAGGNTGELFF